These 11 T cell receptor beta chains came from one sample sequenced in a study of blood T cell repertoires in COVID-19. Some clones are missing from TCRdb's copy, which holds only in-frame ones; the method was immunoSEQ multiplex PCR. The sample records 100,000 to 150,000 clones, about 88% being singletons. Specimen: peripheral blood. All receptors derive from an elderly woman with acute or convalescent COVID-19.

The chain employs TRBV5-1 and TRBJ2-5; 9 bases are shared with TRBD2. Germline V CDR1 and CDR2: SGHRS, YFSETQ. The CDR3 consists of 14 residues. V shed 5 bases, J shed 2 bases, and the junction held 4 bases outside the gene matches. The CDR3 protein is CASRFLAGQETQYF. The DNA of the CDR3 is TGCGCCAGCAGGTTTCTAGCGGGACAAGAGACCCAGTACTTC.

The CDR3 DNA reads TGTGCCAGCTCACCGGGGACTATAGTCGATGAGCAGTTCTTC. It is translated as CASSPGTIVDEQFF. V and J are TRBV18 and TRBJ2-1; 7 bases are shared with TRBD2. J lost 8 bases, V lost 3 bases, and 7 bases had no gene match. The CDR3 consists of 14 residues. From germline, CDR1 is KGHSH and CDR2 LQKENI.

This clone has only one observation. CDR3 residues: CASSISQGNYGYTF. CDR3 DNA sequence: TGTGCCAGTAGTATATCTCAGGGTAACTATGGCTACACCTTC. The chain combines TRBV19 with TRBJ1-2; TRBD1 is a possible D gene (5 bases). The V gene's germline CDR1 is LNHDA and CDR2 SQIVND (reference sequence). V lost 2 bases, J lost 1 base, and 8 bases lay in between. The CDR3 consists of 14 residues. Filled out from reference TRBV19 and TRBJ1-2, the complete variable domain reads DGGITQSPKYLFRKEGQNVTLSCEQNLNHDAMYWYRQDPGQGLRLIYYSQIVNDFQKGDIAEGYSVSREKKESFPLTVTSAQKNPTAFYLCASSISQGNYGYTFGSGTRLTVV.

As to this clone: Different DNA sequences within this sample yield the same CDR3. CDR3 DNA sequence: TGTGCCAGCTCACCCGACAGGGACTATGGCTACACCTTC. It yields the protein CASSPDRDYGYTF. This chain links TRBV18 with TRBJ1-2; 7 nucleotides match TRBD1. Germline trimming cut 3 bases from V and 3 bases from J; bases unmatched to any gene: 1. From germline, CDR1 is KGHSH and CDR2 LQKENI. The CDR3 has 13 residues.

As regards this clone: Mismatch with germline at one junction end may stem from a read error. The rearrangement links TRBV6-1 to TRBJ2-1, with TRBD1 identical over 10 bases. This CDR3 comprises 13 residues. Looked up from germline, CDR1 is MNHNS and CDR2 is SASEGT. The CDR3 reads CASSEGGTGDRVF. DNA for the CDR3: TGTGCCAGCAGTGAAGGGGGGACAGGGGATAGGGTCTTC.

The V call is TRBV6-5, the J call TRBJ1-1; D is uncertain. The CDR3 runs to 15 residues. CDR1 and CDR2 from the germline V gene are MNHEY and SVGAGI. With 7 bases removed from V and 2 bases from J, the gap between germline ends came to 17 bases. The CDR3 nucleotides are TGTGCCAGCACCGTTACCAAGTCAGTAAACACTGAAGCTTTCTTT. This codes for CASTVTKSVNTEAFF.

This clone was counted a few times. The chain recombines TRBV6-6 with TRBJ2-7; no clear D. Germline assignment: CDR1 MNHNY and CDR2 SVGAGI (reference sequence). This CDR3 has 14 amino acids. V lost 6 bases and J lost 0, with 12 bases in between. DNA for the CDR3: TGTGCCAGCAGCCGCCGTTGGAGCTCCTACGAGCAGTACTTC. Protein product: CASSRRWSSYEQYF.

The rearrangement joins TRBV3-1 (or the pseudogene TRBV3-2) to TRBJ2-7, with D perhaps TRBD1 (6 bases). Germline V lookup: CDR1 LGHDT, CDR2 YNNKEL (reference sequence). Trimming cost V 3 bases and J 0 bases, with 15 bases left between them. This CDR3 contains 16 residues. The CDR3 region is CASSQSLQGSSYEQYF. CDR3 nucleotides: TGTGCCAGCAGCCAGTCTCTACAGGGTTCCTCCTACGAGCAGTACTTC.

The V gene is TRBV29-1, the J gene TRBJ2-3; 8 nucleotides line up with TRBD2. Germline loops: CDR1 SQVTM, CDR2 ANQGSEA. With 1 base clipped from V and 4 bases from J, the junction kept 10 bases outside the gene matches. The CDR3 covers 16 residues. The CDR3 DNA sequence: TGCAGCGTTGAAGCCCCCCGCGGGGGGAGGCCAGATACGCAGTATTTT. Protein sequence: CSVEAPRGGRPDTQYF.

This chain connects TRBV20-1 to TRBJ2-5, with D maybe TRBD2 (6 bases). V gave up 3 bases and J gave up 2 bases, with 10 bases separating them. This CDR3 has 13 amino acids. Germline V lookup: CDR1 DFQATT, CDR2 SNEGSKA (reference sequence). In DNA, the CDR3 is TGCAGTGCTAGTGCGGGGTTACAAGAGACCCAGTACTTC. Translating it yields CSASAGLQETQYF.

V is TRBV5-1 and J is TRBJ2-3, with 8 bases aligning to TRBD2. The germline V gene encodes CDR1 SGHRS and CDR2 YFSETQ. V lost 0 bases to trimming and J lost 0 bases; unmatched junction nucleotides: 3. This CDR3 is 16 amino acids long. The CDR3 here is CASSLGSSGSTDTQYF. The CDR3 region has the DNA TGCGCCAGCAGCTTGGGGTCTAGCGGGAGCACAGATACGCAGTATTTT.